This T cell receptor (beta chain) comes out of a study of identical twins. Study-wide results and limits: The models gave estimates that fell short of the out-of-frame TCR alpha sharing seen in monozygotic twins. Because invariant MAIT and iNKT cells could be present, zero-insertion analyses could be partly confounded. Clonotypes of the beta chain that were abundant in cord blood carried fewer insertions (memory repertoires showed none). Excess low generation probability was seen in twin-shared out-of-frame alpha sequences.

For this clonotype: Its antigen is unidentified.

V lost 2 bases, J lost 6 bases, and 11 bases lay in between. Per the germline V gene, CDR1 is DFQATT and CDR2 is SNEGSKA (reference sequence). The CDR3 contains 12 residues. TCRdb processed the 5' RACE reads anew with MiXCR; each CDR3 protein has one entry. The sample gives 450,000 or so distinct CDR3 sequences, 13% to 15% of which show up once; 0.52% is in the top ten. These same data were also listed under a study on yellow fever vaccine responses in identical twins.

The sample taken for sequencing was CD4+ T cells sorted from blood. This receptor was taken from a woman in her late teens or twenties in good health. V is TRBV20-1 and J is TRBJ2-7; no clear D gene. CDR3 sequence: CSARIIGGEQYF. CDR3 nucleotides: TGCAGTGCTAGAATCATCGGCGGCGAGCAGTACTTC.